This T cell receptor beta chain was captured by sequencing in a study of T cell responses to AZD1222 COVID-19 vaccine. The germline V gene encodes CDR1 ENHRY and CDR2 SYGVKD. The CDR3 extends over 14 amino acids. Trimming took off 6 bases at V and 12 bases at J, with 24 bases between the two ends. Libraries were prepared by immunoSEQ multiplex PCR; TCRdb keeps only in-frame clonotypes and omits some of them. The table shows some 100,000 clones, with over 75% occurring only once. The source material was peripheral blood, sampled on day 0 of MenACWY control vaccination. The sequence was collected from an adult in good health. The genes are TRBV10-3 and TRBJ2-7, with D possibly TRBD1 on 6 matching bases. The CDR3 is CAIRRQDGQGRLYF. The CDR3 DNA reads as TGTGCCATCAGACGACAGGACGGGCAGGGTAGGCTGTACTTC.